This T cell receptor beta chain appears in the sequencing data of a study of CD4 and CD8 cells across lung adenocarcinoma regions. This clonotype occurred a few times. Samples came from patients with localized non-small cell lung adenocarcinoma. A single record per CDR3 protein comes from TCRdb applying MiXCR to the PCR reads. The sample has just over 20,000 distinct CDR3 sequences; around 50% are singletons. The receptor was isolated from a female donor with lung adenocarcinoma. The CD4 and CD8 labels of this study may be unreliable. Sample: CD8+ T cells from the center of a lung tumor.

CDR3 sequence reads: CASSLAITSGTTYNEQFF. The CDR3 nucleotides are TGCGCCAGCAGCTTGGCCATAACTAGCGGGACCACCTACAATGAGCAGTTCTTC. The chain links TRBV5-1 to TRBJ2-1; 10 bases are a match to TRBD2. Germline lookup yields CDR1 SGHRS and CDR2 YFSETQ. Losses at the gene ends were 0 bases for V and 2 bases for J; bases not matched to a gene: 8. The CDR3 is made up of 18 amino acids.